This T cell receptor (beta chain) was identified during a study of T cell responses to AZD1222 COVID-19 vaccine. As regards this clone: Its antigen is currently unknown.

The assay was immunoSEQ multiplex PCR, and TCRdb's table has in-frame clones only and misses some. The sample yields approximately 210,000 clones, 94% seen once. This CDR3 contains 14 residues. Germline V gene lookup returns CDR1 SGHDT and CDR2 YYEEEE. The V end lost 4 bases, the J end lost 2 bases, and 13 bases lay between the germline ends. Study-wide findings and caveats: The sample set comprised mostly white British donors with more females, and clonal diversity was possibly underestimated. Repertoires were collected only later (after the peak T cell response had occurred).

The source is an adult who received the MenACWY meningococcal vaccine as a control. The sequencing here drew on peripheral blood, taken 28 days after the second dose of the MenACWY control vaccine. The genes are TRBV5-6 and TRBJ2-7, with D unresolved. As DNA, the CDR3 is TGTGCCAGCAGCCCCGTGGGGTTCCCCTACGAGCAGTACTTC. It is translated as CASSPVGFPYEQYF.